This T cell receptor beta chain was retrieved from a study of blood T cells in healthy people across ages. Then a second PCR, running roughly 7 to 11 cycles, was carried out with a sample-barcoded 5' primer and a J-beta primer mix. Each cDNA molecule was tagged by a template-switch adaptor with 12 random nucleotides. MiXCR, applied by TCRdb to the 5' RACE reads, yields one record per CDR3 protein. Of some 1.5 million distinct CDR3 sequences listed, roughly 27% are singletons. Germline V gives CDR1 DFQATT, CDR2 SNEGSKA (reference sequence). The junction had 9 bases not matched to a gene; V was cut back by 0 bases and J by 9 bases. CDR3 length: 15 amino acids.

Sequenced input: blood. The receptor was isolated from a woman under 40 in good health. This chain connects TRBV20-1 to TRBJ2-1; 9 nucleotides align to TRBD2. CDR3: CSARDEVSGSVEQFF. The CDR3 DNA reads as TGCAGTGCTAGAGACGAGGTTAGCGGGAGCGTTGAGCAGTTCTTC.